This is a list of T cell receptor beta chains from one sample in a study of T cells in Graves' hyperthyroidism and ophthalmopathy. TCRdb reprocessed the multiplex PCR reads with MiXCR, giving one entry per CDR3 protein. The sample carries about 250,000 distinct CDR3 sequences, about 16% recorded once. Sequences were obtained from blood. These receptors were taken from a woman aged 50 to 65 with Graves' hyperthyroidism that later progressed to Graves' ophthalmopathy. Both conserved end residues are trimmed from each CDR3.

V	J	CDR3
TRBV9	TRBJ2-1	ASSVLSTAWNNEQF
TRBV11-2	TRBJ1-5	ASSLTQGARGNQPQH
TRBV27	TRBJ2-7	ASSPGAVEQY
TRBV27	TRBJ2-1	ASSLQLRPNEQF
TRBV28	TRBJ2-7	ASSPYLNFGTSYEQY
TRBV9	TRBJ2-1	ASDSAGISSYNEQF
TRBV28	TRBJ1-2	ASSWQGRANYGYT
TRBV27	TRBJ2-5	ASSLQSRGQETQY
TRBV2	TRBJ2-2	ASRRPGELF
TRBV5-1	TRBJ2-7	ASSQVDQGPYEQY
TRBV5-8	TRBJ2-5	ASSLGTSGVRETQY
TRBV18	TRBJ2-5	ASSPTTSSQETQY
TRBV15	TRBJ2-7	ATSRGGGVSEQY
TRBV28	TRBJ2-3	ASGLAGGADTQY
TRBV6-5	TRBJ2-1	ASSYEGSGENEQF
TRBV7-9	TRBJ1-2	ASSLEQLSYGYT
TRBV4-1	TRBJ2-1	ASSLRRPAGSYNEQF
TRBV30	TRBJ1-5	AWSVGDNQPQH
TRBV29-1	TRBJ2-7	SVYGGELFRGDEQY
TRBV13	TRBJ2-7	ASSPGPLDRANEQY
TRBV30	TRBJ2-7	AWSVLHATGEQY
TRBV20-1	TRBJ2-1	SASGLAGVNEQF
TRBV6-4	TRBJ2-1	ASSASVEYNEQF
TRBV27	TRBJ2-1	ASSPHPLGTHEQF
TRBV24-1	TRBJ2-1	ATSDEPGQGNNEQF
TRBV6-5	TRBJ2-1	ASSYGAGSSLDEQF
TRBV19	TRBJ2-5	ASSPSTGGETQY
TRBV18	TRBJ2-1	ASSTVGQGANNEQF
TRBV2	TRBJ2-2	ASSAIASNTGELF
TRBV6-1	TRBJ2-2	ASRDRQGANTGELF
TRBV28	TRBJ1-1	ASSFAGGWTEAF
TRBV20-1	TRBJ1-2	SARGGGNYGYT
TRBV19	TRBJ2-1	ASKETSGSEQF
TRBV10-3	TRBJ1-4	AIRPTGAEKLF
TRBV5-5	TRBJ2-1	ASSWEGAGEQF
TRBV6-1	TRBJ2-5	ASSETGLETQY
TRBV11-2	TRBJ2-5	ASSTFRMETQY
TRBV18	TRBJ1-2	ASSPPGTGSGYT
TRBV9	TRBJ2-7	ASSVAQGAYEQY
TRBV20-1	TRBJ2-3	SATFWGRGVDTQY
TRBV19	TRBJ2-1	ASSTQRESQF
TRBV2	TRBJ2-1	ASKPGASGNYNEQF
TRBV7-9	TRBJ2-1	ASSLVRQTYNEQF
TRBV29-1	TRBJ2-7	SVEDLGRGYEQY
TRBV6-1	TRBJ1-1	AGDKGGSRLTEAF
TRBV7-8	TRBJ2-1	ASSLRAGGPNEQF
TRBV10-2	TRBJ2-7	ASSAESRGDYEQY
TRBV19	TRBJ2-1	ASSMVPGRGNEQF
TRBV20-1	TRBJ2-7	SARRHGVNEQY
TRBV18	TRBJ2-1	ASSPPGSEGNNEQF
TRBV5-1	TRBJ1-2	ASSALGGGYGYT